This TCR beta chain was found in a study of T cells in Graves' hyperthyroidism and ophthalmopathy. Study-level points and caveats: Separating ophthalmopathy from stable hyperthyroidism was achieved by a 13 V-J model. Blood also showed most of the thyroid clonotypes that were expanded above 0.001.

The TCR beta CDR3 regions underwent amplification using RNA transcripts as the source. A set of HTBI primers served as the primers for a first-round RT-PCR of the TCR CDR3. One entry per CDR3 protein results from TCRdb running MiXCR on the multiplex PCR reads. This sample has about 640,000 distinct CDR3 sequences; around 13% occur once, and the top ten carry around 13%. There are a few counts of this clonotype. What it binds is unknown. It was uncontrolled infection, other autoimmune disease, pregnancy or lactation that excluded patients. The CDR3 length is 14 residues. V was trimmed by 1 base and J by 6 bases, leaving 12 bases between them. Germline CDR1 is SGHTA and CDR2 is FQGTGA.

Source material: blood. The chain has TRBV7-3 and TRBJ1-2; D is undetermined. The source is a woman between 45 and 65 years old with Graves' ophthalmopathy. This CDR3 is CASSLNGSPHGYTF. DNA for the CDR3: TGTGCCAGCAGCTTAAACGGAAGTCCCCATGGCTACACCTTC.